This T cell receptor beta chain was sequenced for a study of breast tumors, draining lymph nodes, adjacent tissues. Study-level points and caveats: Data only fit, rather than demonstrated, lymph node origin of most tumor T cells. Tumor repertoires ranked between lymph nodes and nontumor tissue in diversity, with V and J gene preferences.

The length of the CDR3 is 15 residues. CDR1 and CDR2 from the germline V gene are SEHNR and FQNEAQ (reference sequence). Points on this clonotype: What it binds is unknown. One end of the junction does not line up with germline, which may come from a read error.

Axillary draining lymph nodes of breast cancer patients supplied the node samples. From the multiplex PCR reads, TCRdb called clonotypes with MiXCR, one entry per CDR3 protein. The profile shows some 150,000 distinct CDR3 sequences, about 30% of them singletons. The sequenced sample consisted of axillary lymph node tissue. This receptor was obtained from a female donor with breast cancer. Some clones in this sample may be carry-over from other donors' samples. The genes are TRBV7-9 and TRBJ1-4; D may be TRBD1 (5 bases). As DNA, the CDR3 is TGCGCCAGCAGCTTGGCGCCCGGGGCCTATGAAAAACTGTTTTTT. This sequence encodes CASSLAPGAYEKLFF.